This T cell receptor beta chain appears in the sequencing data of a study of blood T cell repertoires in COVID-19. Across the study: Samples taken during acute and convalescent COVID-19 were collected in the United States, Italy and Spain. T cells, B-cell-depleted T cells, or PBMCs supplied cDNA or gDNA.

As processed by the authors: Researchers report that nucleated cell counts were estimated from reference gene primer amplification. Sequencing was performed with immunoSEQ multiplex PCR; in TCRdb, only in-frame clones are kept and a portion is missing. That table gives V, J and clone size, and the DNA gave D and trimming. The sample has 300,000 or so clones, around nine tenths seen once. With 5 bases clipped from V and 3 bases from J, the junction kept 9 bases outside the gene matches. CDR3 length equals 16 residues. Germline V gives CDR1 MRHNA, CDR2 SNTAGT. The study drew participants aged roughly 18 to 95 years from roughly 25 US areas.

The sequencing sample was made of PBMCs or T cells enriched from blood (not recorded which). The TCR was taken from a woman aged 25 to 39 who had recovered from COVID-19. The chain uses TRBV6-4 and TRBJ2-1; 8 nucleotides align to TRBD1. The CDR3 sequence is CASSKTQTGDYNEQFF. Written as DNA, the CDR3 is TGTGCCAGCAGTAAAACCCAGACAGGGGACTACAATGAGCAGTTCTTC.